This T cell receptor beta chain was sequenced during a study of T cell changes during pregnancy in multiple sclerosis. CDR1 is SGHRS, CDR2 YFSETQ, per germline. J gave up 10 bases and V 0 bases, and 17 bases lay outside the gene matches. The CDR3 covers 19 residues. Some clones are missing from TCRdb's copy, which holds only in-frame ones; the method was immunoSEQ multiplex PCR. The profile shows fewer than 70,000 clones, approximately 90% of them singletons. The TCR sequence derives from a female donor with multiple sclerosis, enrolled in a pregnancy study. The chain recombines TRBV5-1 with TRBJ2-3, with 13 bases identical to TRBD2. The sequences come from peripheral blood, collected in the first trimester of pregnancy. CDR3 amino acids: CASSLDLLAGGSRAPSQYF. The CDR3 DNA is TGCGCCAGCAGCTTGGATTTACTAGCGGGAGGGTCAAGAGCCCCATCGCAGTATTTT. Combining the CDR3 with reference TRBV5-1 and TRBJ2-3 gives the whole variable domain KAGVTQTPRYLIKTRGQQVTLSCSPISGHRSVSWYQQTPGQGLQFLFEYFSETQRNKGNFPGRFSGRQFSNSRSEMNVSTLELGDSALYLCASSLDLLAGGSRAPSQYFGPGTRLTVL.